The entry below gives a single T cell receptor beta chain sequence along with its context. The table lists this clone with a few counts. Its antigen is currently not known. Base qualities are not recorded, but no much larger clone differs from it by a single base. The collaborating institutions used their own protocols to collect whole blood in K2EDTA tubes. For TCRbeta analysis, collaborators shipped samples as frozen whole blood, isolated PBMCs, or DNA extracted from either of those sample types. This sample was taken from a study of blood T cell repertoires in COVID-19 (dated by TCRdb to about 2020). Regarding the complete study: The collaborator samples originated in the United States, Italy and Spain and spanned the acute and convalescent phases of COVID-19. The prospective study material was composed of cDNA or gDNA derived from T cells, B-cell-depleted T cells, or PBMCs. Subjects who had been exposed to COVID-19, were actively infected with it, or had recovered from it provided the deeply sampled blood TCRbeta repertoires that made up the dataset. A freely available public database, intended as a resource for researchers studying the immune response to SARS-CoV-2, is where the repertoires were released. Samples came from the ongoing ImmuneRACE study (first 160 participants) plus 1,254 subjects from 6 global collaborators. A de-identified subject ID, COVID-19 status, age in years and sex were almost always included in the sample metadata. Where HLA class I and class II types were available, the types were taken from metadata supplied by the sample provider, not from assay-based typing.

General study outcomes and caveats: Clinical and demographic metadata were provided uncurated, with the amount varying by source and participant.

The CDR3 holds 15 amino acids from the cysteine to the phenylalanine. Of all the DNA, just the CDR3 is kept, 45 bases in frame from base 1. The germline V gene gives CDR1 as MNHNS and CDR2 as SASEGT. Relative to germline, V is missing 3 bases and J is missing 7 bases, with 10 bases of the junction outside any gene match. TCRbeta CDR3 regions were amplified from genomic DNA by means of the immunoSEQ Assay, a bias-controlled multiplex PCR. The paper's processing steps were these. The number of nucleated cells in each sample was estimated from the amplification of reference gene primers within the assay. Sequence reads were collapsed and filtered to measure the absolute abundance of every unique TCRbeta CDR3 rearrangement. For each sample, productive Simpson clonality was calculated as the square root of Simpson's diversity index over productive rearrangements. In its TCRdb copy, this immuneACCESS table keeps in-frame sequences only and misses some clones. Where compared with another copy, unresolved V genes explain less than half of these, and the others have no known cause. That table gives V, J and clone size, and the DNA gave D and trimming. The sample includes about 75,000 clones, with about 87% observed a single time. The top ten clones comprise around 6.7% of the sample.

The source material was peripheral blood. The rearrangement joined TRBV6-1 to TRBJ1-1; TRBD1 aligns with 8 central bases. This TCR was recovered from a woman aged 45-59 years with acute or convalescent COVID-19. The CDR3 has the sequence CASSDRAGTGLEAFF. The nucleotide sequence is TGTGCCAGCAGTGACAGGGCAGGGACAGGCCTTGAAGCTTTCTTT.